This TCR beta chain was sequenced in a study of low-dose radiotherapy and immunotherapy resistance in tumors. Across the whole study: Both drugs were delivered intravenously to patients (nivolumab 240 mg every two weeks and ipilimumab 1 mg/kg every six weeks).

The ends lost 7 bases at V and 2 bases at J; junction bases unmatched: 4. The CDR3 extends over 14 amino acids. Germline loops: CDR1 SGHTA, CDR2 FQGNSA. As for time point: after trial treatment. As for treatment: LDRT plus nivolumab, ipilimumab, low-dose cyclophosphamide and aspirin (RACIN trial). Every donor's regimen consisted of nivolumab, ipilimumab, aspirin, low-dose cyclophosphamide and low-dose radiotherapy. Gene-specific TRAV and TRBV primers were used for first-strand cDNA, covering alpha and beta chains. The TCRs were subjected to amplification over approximately 20 PCR cycles employing a constant-region primer in conjunction with a V-primer adapter. TCRdb recomputed calls from the reads with MiXCR, one row per CDR3 protein. The top ten clones hold 4.1% of a sample with 95,000 to 100,000 distinct CDR3 sequences, under 25% of them seen once. This clonotype was seen repeatedly, ten times or more.

The specimen comprised PBMCs, sampled after low-dose radiotherapy plus immunotherapy. The source of this sequence is a male donor with prostate cancer. The V and J genes are TRBV7-2 and TRBJ2-7; 11 bases fit TRBD2. The CDR3 DNA is TGTGCCAGCAAGGGTAGCGGGGGGGCCTACGAGCAGTACTTC. Translated: CASKGSGGAYEQYF.